This TCR beta chain came from a study of cytomegalovirus exposure and HLA in healthy donors. The wider study: There were approximately 80 million unique TCRs (from HLA-typed donors) in an early data release. Findings and caveats of the study: According to a later analysis, most TCR beta chains associated with CMV appeared HLA-restricted.

The study ran its PCR with 60 Vbeta and 13 Jbeta primers. Libraries were prepared by immunoSEQ multiplex PCR; TCRdb keeps only in-frame clonotypes and omits some of them. Of 85,000 to 130,000 clones in the sample, about three quarters were seen once. The CDR3 loop spans 13 amino acids. The V end lost 4 bases, the J end lost 1 base, and 7 bases lay between the germline ends. Germline V CDR1 and CDR2: MNHNS, SASEGT. With respect to this clone: Its antigen remains unknown.

The sequence was collected from a male donor in good health and CMV-seropositive. This chain joins TRBV6-1 and TRBJ1-1, with D tentatively TRBD1 (5 bases). Sequenced input: PBMCs. Here the CDR3 reads CASSATGNTEAFF. The CDR3 DNA is TGTGCCAGCAGTGCAACAGGGAACACTGAAGCTTTCTTT.